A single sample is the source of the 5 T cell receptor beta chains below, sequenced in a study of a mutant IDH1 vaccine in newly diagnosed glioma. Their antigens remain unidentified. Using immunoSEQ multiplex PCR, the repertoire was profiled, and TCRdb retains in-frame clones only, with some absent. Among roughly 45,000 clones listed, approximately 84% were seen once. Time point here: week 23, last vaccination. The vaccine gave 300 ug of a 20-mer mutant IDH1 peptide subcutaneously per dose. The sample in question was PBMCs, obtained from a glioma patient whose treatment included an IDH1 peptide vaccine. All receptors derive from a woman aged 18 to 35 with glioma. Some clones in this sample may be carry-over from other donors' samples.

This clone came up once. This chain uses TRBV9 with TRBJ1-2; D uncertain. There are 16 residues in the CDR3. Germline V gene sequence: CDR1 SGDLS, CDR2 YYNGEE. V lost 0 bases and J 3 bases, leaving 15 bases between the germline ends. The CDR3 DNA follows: TGTGCCAGCAGCGTAGGCCCCCGCCAGTCAGACTATGGCTACACCTTC. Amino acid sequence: CASSVGPRQSDYGYTF.

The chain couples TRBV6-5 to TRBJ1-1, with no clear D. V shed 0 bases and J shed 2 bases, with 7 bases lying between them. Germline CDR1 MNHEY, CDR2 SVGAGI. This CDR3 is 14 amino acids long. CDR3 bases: TGTGCCAGCAGTTACTCGGCAGGAAACACTGAAGCTTTCTTT. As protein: CASSYSAGNTEAFF.

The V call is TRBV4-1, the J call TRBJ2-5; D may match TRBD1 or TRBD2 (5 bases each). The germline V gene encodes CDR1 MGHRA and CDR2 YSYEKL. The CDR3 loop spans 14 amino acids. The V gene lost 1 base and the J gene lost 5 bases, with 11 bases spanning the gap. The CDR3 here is CASSQVTGTETQYF. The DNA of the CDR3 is TGCGCCAGCAGCCAAGTGACGGGGACGGAGACCCAGTACTTC.

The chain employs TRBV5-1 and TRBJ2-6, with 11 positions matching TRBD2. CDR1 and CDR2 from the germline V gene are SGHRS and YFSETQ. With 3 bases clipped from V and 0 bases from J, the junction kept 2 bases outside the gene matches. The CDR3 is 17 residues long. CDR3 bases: TGCGCCAGCAGCTCTACTAGCGGGGGCTCTGGGGCCAACGTCCTGACTTTC. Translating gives CASSSTSGGSGANVLTF.

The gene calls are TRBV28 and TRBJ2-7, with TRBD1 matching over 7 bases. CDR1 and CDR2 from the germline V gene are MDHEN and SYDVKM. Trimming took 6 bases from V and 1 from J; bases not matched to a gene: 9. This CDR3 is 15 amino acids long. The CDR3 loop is CASRGQFATSYEQYF. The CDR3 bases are TGTGCCAGCAGGGGACAGTTTGCGACGTCCTACGAGCAGTACTTC.